This T cell receptor (beta chain) was obtained from a study of molecular identifiers for immune sequencing clone quantification. Findings and caveats of the study: Highly expanded clones may be undercounted when identical TCR molecules share barcodes. Among about a million naive cells, spiked Jurkat TCR RNA from a single cell was reportedly detectable.

MiXCR was run by TCRdb on the PCR reads, yielding one entry per CDR3 protein. The sample yields about 640,000 distinct CDR3 sequences, less than 20% seen once. The ends lost 3 bases at V and 7 bases at J; junction bases unmatched: 14. CDR1 and CDR2 (germline): SGDLS, YYNGEE. The CDR3 has 17 amino acids. The table lists this clonotype with many counts. The antigen is undetermined. The receptor was isolated from a human donor in good health. Some libraries in this study had Jurkat cell RNA spiked in. The V and J genes are TRBV9 and TRBJ2-2, with 8 bases identical to TRBD2. The sequencing input was naive CD8+ T cells from blood, with Jurkat cell RNA spiked in. The subset: FACS-sorted CD8+CD4-CCR7+CD45RA+ naive T cells. The CDR3 DNA sequence: TGTGCCAGCAGCGCCCCGAAAGGACTAGCCCGTGGCGGGGAGCTGTTTTTT. Protein: CASSAPKGLARGGELFF.